This record concerns one T cell receptor beta chain sequence. No antigen is known for it. These data originate in a study of cytomegalovirus exposure and HLA in healthy donors. The PCR used 60 Vbeta and 13 Jbeta primers. Measured with immunoSEQ multiplex PCR; TCRdb has only the in-frame clones, and not every one. This sample carries roughly 180,000 clones, roughly a tenth of them seen once, and the ten largest clones take over 1%. Trimming pared 5 bases from V and 3 bases from J, leaving 14 bases between. Germline V gives CDR1 SEHNR, CDR2 FQNEAQ (reference sequence). This CDR3 is 14 amino acids long. Study-wide findings and caveats: Accurate predictions that matched the HLA-A and HLA-B alleles of most subjects were reportedly made from TCR beta sequences. A few CMV-associated chains were confirmed in vitro to be specific for CMV antigens. Sequencing likely produced, as an artifact, a cluster of highly shared sequence variants. It was reportedly the case that the classifier diagnosed cytomegalovirus status with high specificity and sensitivity.

Source material: PBMCs. The chain has TRBV7-9 and TRBJ2-7, with no clear D. The TCR was taken from a young woman in good health and CMV-seropositive. The CDR3 sequence is CASSPRQSVYEQYF. The CDR3 bases are TGTGCCAGCAGCCCGCGGCAGTCTGTCTACGAGCAGTACTTC.